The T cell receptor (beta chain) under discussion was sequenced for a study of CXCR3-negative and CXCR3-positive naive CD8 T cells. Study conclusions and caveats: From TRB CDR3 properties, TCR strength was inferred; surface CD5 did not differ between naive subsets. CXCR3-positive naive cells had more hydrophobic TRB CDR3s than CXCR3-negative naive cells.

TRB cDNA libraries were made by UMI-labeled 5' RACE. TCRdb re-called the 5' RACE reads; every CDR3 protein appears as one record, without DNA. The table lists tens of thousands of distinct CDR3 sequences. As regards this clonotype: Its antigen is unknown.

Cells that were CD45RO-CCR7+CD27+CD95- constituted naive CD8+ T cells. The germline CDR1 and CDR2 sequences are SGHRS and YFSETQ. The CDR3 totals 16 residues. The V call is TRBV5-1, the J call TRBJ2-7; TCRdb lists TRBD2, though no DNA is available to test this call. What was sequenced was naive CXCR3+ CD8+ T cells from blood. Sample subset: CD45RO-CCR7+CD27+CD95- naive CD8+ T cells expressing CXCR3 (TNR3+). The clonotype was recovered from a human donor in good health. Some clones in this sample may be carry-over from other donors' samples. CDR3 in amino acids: CASSPGTSVPPYEQYF.